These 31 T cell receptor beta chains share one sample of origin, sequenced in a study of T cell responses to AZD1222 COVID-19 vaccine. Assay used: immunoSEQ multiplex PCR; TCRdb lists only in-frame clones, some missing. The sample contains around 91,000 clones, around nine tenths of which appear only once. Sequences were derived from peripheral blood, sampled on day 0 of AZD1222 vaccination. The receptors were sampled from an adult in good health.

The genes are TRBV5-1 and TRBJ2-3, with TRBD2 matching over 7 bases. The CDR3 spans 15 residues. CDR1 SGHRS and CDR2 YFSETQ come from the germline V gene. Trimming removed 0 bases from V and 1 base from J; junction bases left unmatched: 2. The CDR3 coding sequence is TGCGCCAGCAGCTTGGGCGGGAGTGGCACAGATACGCAGTATTTT. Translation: CASSLGGSGTDTQYF.

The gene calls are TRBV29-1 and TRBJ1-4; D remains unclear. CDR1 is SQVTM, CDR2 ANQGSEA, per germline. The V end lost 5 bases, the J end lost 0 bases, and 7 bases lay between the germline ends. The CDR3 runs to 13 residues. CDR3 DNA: TGCAGCGTTACGGTTGCAACTAATGAAAAACTGTTTTTT. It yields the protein CSVTVATNEKLFF.

DNA of the CDR3: TGTGCCAGCAGTTACATCAGGAACACTGAAGCTTTCTTT. As protein: CASSYIRNTEAFF. The gene calls are TRBV6-5 and TRBJ1-1; D not resolved. The germline CDR1 and CDR2 sequences are MNHEY and SVGAGI. Between the trimmed V and J ends, which lost 2 bases and 1 base, there was a span of 5 bases. This CDR3 region has 13 residues.

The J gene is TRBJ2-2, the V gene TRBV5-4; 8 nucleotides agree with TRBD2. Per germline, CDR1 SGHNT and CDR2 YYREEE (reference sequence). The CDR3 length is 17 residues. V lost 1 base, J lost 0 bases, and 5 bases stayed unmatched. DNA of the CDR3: TGTGCCAGCAGCTTGTCAAGCGGGGGAACGAACACCGGGGAGCTGTTTTTT. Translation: CASSLSSGGTNTGELFF. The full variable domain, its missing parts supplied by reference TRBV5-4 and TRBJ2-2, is ETGVTQSPTHLIKTRGQQVTLRCSSQSGHNTVSWYQQALGQGPQFIFQYYREEENGRGNFPPRFSGLQFPNYSSELNVNALELDDSALYLCASSLSSGGTNTGELFFGEGSRLTVL.

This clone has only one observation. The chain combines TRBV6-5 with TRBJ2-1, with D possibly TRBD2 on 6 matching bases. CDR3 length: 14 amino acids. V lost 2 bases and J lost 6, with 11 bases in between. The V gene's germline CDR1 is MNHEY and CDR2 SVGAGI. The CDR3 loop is CASSYPTRGNEQFF. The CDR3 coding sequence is TGTGCCAGCAGTTACCCGACGCGGGGCAATGAGCAGTTCTTC.

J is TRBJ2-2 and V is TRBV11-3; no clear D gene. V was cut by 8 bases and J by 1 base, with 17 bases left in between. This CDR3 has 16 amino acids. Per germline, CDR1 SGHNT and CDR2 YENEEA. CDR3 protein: CASRSLFRLNTGELFF. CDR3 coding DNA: TGTGCCAGCCGTTCATTGTTTCGGTTGAACACCGGGGAGCTGTTTTTT.

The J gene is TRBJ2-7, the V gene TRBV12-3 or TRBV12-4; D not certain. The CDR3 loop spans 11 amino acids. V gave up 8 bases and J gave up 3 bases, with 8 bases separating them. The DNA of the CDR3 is TGTGCCAGCGGGTCAGGCTACGAGCAGTACTTC. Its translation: CASGSGYEQYF.

This CDR3 reads CASSQDTGRETQYF. The CDR3 bases are TGCGCCAGCAGCCAAGATACGGGTCGGGAGACCCAGTACTTC. V usage is TRBV4-1 and J usage is TRBJ2-5; D remains ambiguous. CDR3 length: 14 residues. V shed 0 bases and J shed 5 bases, with 10 bases lying between them. Germline V gives CDR1 MGHRA, CDR2 YSYEKL.

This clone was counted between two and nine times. The CDR3 sequence: CASSVGPSSSYEQYF. The CDR3 nucleotides read TGTGCCAGCAGCGTAGGTCCCTCCAGCTCCTACGAGCAGTACTTC. The rearrangement links TRBV9 to TRBJ2-7; D is undetermined. V lost 0 bases to trimming and J lost 0 bases, with 10 bases between them. This CDR3 is built from 15 residues. CDR1 is SGDLS and CDR2 is YYNGEE in the germline V gene. The entire variable domain, with the rest obtained from reference TRBV9 and TRBJ2-7, is as follows: DSGVTQTPKHLITATGQRVTLRCSPRSGDLSVYWYQQSLDQGLQFLIQYYNGEERAKGNILERFSAQQFPDLHSELNLSSLELGDSALYFCASSVGPSSSYEQYFGPGTRLTVT.

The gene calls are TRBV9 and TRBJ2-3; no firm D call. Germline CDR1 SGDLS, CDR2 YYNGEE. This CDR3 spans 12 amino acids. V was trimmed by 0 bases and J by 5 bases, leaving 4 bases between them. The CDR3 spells CASSVGVDTQYF. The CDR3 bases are TGTGCCAGCAGCGTAGGGGTAGATACGCAGTATTTT. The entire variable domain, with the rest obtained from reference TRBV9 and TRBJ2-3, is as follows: DSGVTQTPKHLITATGQRVTLRCSPRSGDLSVYWYQQSLDQGLQFLIQYYNGEERAKGNILERFSAQQFPDLHSELNLSSLELGDSALYFCASSVGVDTQYFGPGTRLTVL.

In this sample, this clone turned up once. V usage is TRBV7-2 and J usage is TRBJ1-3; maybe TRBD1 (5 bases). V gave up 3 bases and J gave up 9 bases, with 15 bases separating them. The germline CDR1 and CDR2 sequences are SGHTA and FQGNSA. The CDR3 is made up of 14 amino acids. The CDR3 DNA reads TGTGCCAGCAGCTTGATCGGGGGTGGGGCCACCATATATTTT. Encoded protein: CASSLIGGGATIYF.

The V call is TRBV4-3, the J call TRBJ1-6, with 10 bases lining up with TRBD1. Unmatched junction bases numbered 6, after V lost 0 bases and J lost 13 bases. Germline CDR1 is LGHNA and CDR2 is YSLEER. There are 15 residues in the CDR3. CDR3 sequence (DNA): TGCGCCAGCAGCCAAGATCCCCAGGGACAGGGGCCCCTCCACTTT. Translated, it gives CASSQDPQGQGPLHF.

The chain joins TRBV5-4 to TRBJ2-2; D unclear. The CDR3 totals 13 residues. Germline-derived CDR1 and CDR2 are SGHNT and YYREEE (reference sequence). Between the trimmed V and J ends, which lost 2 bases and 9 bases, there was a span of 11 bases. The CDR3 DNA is TGTGCCAGCAGCTTCCCCCCTCACCGGGAGCTGTTTTTT. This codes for CASSFPPHRELFF.

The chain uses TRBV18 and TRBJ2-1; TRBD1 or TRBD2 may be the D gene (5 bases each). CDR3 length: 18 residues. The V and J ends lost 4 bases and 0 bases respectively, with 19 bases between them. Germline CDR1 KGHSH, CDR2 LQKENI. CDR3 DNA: TGTGCCAGCTCACTTATCCCCCGGGACCGAAGCTCCTACAATGAGCAGTTCTTC. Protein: CASSLIPRDRSSYNEQFF.

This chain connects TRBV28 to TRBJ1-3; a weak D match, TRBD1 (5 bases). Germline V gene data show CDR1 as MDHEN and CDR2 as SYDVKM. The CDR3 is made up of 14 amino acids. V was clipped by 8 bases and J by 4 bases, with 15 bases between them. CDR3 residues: CASASGAQGNTIYF. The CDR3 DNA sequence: TGTGCCAGCGCCAGTGGGGCACAAGGAAACACCATATATTTT.

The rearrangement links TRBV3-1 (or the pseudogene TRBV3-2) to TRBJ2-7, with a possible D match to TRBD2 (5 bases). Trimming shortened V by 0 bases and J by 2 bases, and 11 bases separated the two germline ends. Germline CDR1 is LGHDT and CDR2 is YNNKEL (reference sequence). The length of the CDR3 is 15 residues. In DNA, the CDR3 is TGTGCCAGCAGCCAAGATTTACTAGAGCCCTACGAGCAGTACTTC. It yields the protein CASSQDLLEPYEQYF.

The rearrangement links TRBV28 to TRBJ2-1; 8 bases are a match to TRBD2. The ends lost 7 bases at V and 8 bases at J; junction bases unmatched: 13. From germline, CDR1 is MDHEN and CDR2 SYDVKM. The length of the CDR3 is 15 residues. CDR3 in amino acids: CASKAGVPLYDEQFF. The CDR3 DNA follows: TGTGCCAGCAAAGCGGGAGTTCCCCTCTATGATGAGCAGTTCTTC.

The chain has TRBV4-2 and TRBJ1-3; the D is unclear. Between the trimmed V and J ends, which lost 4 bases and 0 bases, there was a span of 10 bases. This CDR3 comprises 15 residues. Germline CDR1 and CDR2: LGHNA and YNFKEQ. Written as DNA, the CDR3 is TGTGCCAGCAGCCCGGGCGACACCTCTGGAAACACCATATATTTT. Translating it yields CASSPGDTSGNTIYF.

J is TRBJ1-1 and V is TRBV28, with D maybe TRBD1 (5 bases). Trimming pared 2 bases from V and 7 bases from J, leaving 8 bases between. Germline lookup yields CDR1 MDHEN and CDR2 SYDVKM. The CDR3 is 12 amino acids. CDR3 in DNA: TGTGCCAGCAGTTTACAGGGAATTGAAGCTTTCTTT. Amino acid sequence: CASSLQGIEAFF. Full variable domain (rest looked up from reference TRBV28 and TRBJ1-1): DVKVTQSSRYLVKRTGEKVFLECVQDMDHENMFWYRQDPGLGLRLIYFSYDVKMKEKGDIPEGYSVSREKKERFSLILESASTNQTSMYLCASSLQGIEAFFGQGTRLTVV.

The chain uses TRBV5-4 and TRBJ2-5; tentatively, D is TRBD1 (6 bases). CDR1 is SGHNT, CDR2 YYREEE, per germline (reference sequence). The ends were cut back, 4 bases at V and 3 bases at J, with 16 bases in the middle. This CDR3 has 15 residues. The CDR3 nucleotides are TGTGCCAGCAGCCCGGCGAGAGGGGGAGAAGAGACCCAGTACTTC. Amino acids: CASSPARGGEETQYF.

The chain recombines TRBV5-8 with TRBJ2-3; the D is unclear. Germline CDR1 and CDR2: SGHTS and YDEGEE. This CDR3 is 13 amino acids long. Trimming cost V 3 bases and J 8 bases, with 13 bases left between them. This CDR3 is CASSSAGSVTQYF. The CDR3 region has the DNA TGTGCCAGCAGCTCGGCCGGGTCGGTTACGCAGTATTTT.

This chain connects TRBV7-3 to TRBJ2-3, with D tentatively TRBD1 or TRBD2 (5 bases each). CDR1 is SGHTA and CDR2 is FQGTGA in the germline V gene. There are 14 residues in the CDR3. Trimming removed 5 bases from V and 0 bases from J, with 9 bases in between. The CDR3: CASSPGRSTDTQYF. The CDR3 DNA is TGTGCCAGCAGCCCGGGACGAAGCACAGATACGCAGTATTTT.

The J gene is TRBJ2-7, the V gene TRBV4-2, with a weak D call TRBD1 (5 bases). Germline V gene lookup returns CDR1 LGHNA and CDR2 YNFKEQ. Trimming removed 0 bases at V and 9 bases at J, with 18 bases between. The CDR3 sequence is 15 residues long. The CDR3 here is CASSQDGRASKGQYF. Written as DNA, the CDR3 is TGTGCCAGCAGCCAAGATGGCAGGGCCTCGAAGGGGCAGTACTTC.

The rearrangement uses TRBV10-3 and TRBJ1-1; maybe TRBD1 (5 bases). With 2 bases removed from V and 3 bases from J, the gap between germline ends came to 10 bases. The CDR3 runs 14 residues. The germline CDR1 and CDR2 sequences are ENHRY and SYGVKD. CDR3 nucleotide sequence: TGTGCCATCAGTGAGAGGGGTACGGACACTGAAGCTTTCTTT. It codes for CAISERGTDTEAFF.

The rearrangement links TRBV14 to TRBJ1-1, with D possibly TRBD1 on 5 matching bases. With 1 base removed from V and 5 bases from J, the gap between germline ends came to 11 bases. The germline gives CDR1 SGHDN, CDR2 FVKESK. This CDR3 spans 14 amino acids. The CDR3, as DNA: TGTGCCAGCAGCCAAGGGGGGTTGGAGACTGAAGCTTTCTTT. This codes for CASSQGGLETEAFF.

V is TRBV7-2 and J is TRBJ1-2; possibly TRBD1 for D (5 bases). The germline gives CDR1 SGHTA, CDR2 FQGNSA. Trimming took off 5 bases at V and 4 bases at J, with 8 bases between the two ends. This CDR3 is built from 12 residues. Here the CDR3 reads CASSTTGYGYTF. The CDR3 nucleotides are TGTGCCAGCAGCACCACAGGCTATGGCTACACCTTC.

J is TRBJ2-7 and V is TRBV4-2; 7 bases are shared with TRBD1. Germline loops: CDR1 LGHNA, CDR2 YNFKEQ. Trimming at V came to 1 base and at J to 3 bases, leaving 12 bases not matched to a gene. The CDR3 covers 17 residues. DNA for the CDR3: TGTGCCAGCAGCCAAGTACCACCCCGGGACAGCAACTACGAGCAGTACTTC. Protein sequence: CASSQVPPRDSNYEQYF.

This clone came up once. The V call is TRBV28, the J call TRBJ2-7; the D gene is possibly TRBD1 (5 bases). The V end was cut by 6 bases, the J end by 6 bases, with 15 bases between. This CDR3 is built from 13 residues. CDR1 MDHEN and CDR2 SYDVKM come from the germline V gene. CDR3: CASRPQGSAEQYF. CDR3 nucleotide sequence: TGTGCCAGCAGACCTCAGGGTTCTGCCGAGCAGTACTTC.

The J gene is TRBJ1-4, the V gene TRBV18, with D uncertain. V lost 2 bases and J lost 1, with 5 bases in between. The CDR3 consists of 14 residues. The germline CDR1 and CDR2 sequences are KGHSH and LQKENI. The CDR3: CASSPEQTNEKLFF. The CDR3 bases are TGTGCCAGCTCACCAGAGCAAACTAATGAAAAACTGTTTTTT.

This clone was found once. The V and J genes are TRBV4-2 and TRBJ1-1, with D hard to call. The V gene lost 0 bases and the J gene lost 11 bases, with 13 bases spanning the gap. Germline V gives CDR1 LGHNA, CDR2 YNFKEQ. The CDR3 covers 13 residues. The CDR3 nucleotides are TGTGCCAGCAGCCAAGAGAATCCTCTACGGGCTTTCTTT. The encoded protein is CASSQENPLRAFF.

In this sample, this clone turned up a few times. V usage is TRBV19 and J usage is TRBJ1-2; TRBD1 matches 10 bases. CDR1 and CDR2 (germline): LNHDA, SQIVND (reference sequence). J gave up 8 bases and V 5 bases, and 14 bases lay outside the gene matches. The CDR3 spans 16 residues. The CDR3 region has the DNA TGTGCCAGTAGTCGGACATCTACCGGGACAGGGGAAGGCTACACCTTC. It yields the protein CASSRTSTGTGEGYTF.